These T cell receptor beta chains were read from a single sample in a study of CD8+CD57+ T cells in acquired aplastic anemia. In TCRdb, the reads were re-called with MiXCR into one record per CDR3 protein. The sample lists some 92,000 distinct CDR3 sequences; about 63% were seen once. Sequencing was carried out using sorted CD4+, CD8+, or CD8+CD57+ T cells (not recorded which) from PBMCs. The source is a human donor with aplastic anemia. The CDR3 runs from the conserved cysteine through the conserved F or W.

v_gene	CDR3aa
TRBV25-1	CARRSGRSLREQYF
TRBV24-1	CATSHHPLNEQFF
TRBV19	CASNKRHLGQGPDTQYF
TRBV11-2	CASSLSIFDEQFF
TRBV6-1	CASSEYLYGYTF
TRBV20-1	CSARDLDYGSYEQYF
TRBV10-2	CASSESRGPNTGELFF
TRBV2	CASIGAGYEQYF
TRBV7-8	CASSVRAYEQYF
TRBV7-8	CASSLLGNYGYTF
TRBV12-3/TRBV12-4	CASSLTHTGTPLHF
TRBV25-1	CASSDRGDTGELFF
TRBV24-1	CATSDPGQGGETQYF
TRBV10-3	CAISLLGNTEAFF
TRBV7-6	CASSLTVVKEQYF
TRBV14	CASSPRLGVKETQYF
TRBV29-1	CSVEDGGSNQPQHF
TRBV6-5	CASSYGDINSPLHF